This T cell receptor (beta chain) was sequenced in a study of naive and memory T cell subsets. Ten or more counts support this clonotype. TCR cDNA received a 3' ligated oligonucleotide that carried a UMI. Whole-blood samples were 2 to 3 ml of peripheral blood from healthy adult volunteers. Unsorted total RNA, roughly 1 to 1000 ng, was DNase treated before reverse transcription. Four PCR rounds used nested alpha and beta constant region primers plus the SP2 primer. Blood and skin TCR RNA was reverse transcribed with alpha and beta constant primers. TCRdb re-called the 5' RACE reads with MiXCR, one entry per CDR3 protein. The data show approximately 52,000 distinct CDR3 sequences, 4.7% seen once. The CDR3 loop spans 15 amino acids. In germline, CDR1 is SGHRS, CDR2 YFSETQ. V lost 0 bases and J lost 6; bases outside the gene matches: 2.

J is TRBJ2-6 and V is TRBV5-1; 8 bases align to TRBD1. This TCR derives from a female donor in good health. The CDR3 DNA is TGCGCCAGCAGCTTGGTTCAGGGGGCGGCCAACGTCCTGACTTTC. It yields the protein CASSLVQGAANVLTF.